The sequence of this T cell receptor (beta chain) was determined in a study of T cell changes during pregnancy in multiple sclerosis. Profiling relied on immunoSEQ multiplex PCR, and the TCRdb table lists in-frame clones only, not all of them. The sample holds about 70,000 clones, approximately 94% seen once. In the case of this clone: Germline is not matched at one junction end, which may reflect a read error.

The germline gives CDR1 SGHDT, CDR2 YYEEEE. This CDR3 is built from 12 residues. This material consisted of peripheral blood, taken in the third trimester of pregnancy. The V gene is TRBV5-6, the J gene TRBJ2-1; no reliable D call. The sequence was collected from a female donor with multiple sclerosis, enrolled in a pregnancy study. CDR3 in DNA: TGTGCCAGCAGCTTGGTACGCCTGGAGCGGTTCTTC. Translated, it gives CASSLVRLERFF.